The T cell receptor beta chain described here comes from a study of blood T cell repertoires in COVID-19. Overall study context: From the United States, Italy and Spain came samples of acute and convalescent COVID-19.

V was cut by 2 bases and J by 3 bases, with 12 bases left in between. The CDR3 has 16 amino acids. CDR1 and CDR2 (germline): KGHDR, SFDVKD. The table came from immunoSEQ multiplex PCR; TCRdb's copy has only in-frame clones and leaves some out. This table holds 200,000 to 300,000 clones, 88% found once. Categorization into cohorts depended on clinical history that participants reported. Sequenced sample: PBMCs or T cells enriched from blood (not recorded which). The J gene is TRBJ2-2, the V gene TRBV24-1; a weak D match, TRBD2 (7 bases). The TCR sequence derives from a woman aged 40 to 49 with acute COVID-19. The CDR3 loop is CATSDYGGGDTGELFF. The CDR3 region has the DNA TGTGCCACCAGTGATTATGGGGGGGGCGACACCGGGGAGCTGTTTTTT.